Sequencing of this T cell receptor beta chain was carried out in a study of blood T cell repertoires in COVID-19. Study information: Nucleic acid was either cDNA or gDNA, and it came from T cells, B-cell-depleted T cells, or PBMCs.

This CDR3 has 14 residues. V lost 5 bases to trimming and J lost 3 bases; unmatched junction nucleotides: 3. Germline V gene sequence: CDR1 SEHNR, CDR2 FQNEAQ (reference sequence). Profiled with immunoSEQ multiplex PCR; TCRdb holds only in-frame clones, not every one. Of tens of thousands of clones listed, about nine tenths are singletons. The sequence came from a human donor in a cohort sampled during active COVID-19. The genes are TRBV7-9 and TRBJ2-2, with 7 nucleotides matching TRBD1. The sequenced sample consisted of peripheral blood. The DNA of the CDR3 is TGTGCCAGCAGCCCGGGACAGCACACCGGGGAGCTGTTTTTT. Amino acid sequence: CASSPGQHTGELFF.